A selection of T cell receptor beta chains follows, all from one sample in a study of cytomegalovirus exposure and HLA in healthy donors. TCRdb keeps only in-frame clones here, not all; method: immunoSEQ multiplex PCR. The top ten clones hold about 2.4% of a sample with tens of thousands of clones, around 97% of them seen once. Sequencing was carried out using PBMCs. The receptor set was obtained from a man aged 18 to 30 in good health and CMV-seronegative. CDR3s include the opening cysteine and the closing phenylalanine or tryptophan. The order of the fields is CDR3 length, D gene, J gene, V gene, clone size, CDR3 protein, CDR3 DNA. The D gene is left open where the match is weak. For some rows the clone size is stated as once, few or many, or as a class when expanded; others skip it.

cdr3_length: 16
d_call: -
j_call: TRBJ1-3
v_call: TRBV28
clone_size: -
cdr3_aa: CASGIQGFLAGNTIYF
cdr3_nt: TGTGCCAGCGGGATCCAGGGTTTTTTGGCTGGAAACACCATATATTTT

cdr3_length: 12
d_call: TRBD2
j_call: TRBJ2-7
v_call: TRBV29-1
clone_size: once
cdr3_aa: CSVGTSSYEQYF
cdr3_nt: TGCAGCGTTGGGACTAGCTCCTACGAGCAGTACTTC

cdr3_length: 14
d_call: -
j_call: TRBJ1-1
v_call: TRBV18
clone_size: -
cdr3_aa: CASSPADSLAEAFF
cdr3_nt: TGTGCCAGCTCACCAGCTGACTCGCTGGCTGAAGCTTTCTTT

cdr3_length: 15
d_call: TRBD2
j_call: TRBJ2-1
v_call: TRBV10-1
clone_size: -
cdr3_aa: CASSETRLALDGQFF
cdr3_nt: TGCGCCAGCAGTGAGACGAGACTAGCCCTCGATGGGCAGTTCTTC

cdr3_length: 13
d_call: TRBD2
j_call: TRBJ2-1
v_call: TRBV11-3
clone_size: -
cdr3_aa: CASSLGGGDEQFF
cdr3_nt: TGTGCCAGCAGCTTAGGTGGGGGGGATGAGCAGTTCTTC

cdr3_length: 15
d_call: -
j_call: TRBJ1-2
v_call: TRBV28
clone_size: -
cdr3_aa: CASSSPRGGGYGYTF
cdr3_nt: TGTGCCAGCAGTTCCCCCCGTGGCGGGGGGTATGGCTACACCTTC

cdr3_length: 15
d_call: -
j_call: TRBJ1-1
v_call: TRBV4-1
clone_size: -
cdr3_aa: CASRQEGLVSTEAFF
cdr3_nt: TGCGCCAGCCGTCAAGAGGGACTTGTTAGCACTGAAGCTTTCTTT

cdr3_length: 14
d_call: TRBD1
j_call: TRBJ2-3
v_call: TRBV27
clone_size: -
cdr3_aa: CASSSPTGWDTQYF
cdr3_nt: TGTGCCAGCAGTTCCCCGACAGGGTGGGATACGCAGTATTTT

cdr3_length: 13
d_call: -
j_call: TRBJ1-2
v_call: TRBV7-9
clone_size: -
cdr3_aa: CASSLAGGYGYTF
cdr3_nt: TGTGCCAGCAGCTTAGCAGGGGGCTATGGCTACACCTTC

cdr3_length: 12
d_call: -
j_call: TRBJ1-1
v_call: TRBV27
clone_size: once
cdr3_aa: CASMEGGTEAFF
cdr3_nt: TGTGCCAGCATGGAAGGGGGCACTGAAGCTTTCTTT

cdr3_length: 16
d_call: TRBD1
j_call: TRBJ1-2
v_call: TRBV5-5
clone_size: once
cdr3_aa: CASSLGEGPGGYGYTF
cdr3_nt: TGTGCCAGCAGCTTGGGAGAGGGTCCAGGGGGCTATGGCTACACCTTC

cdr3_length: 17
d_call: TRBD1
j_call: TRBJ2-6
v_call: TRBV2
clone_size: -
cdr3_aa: CASRGQGALSGANVLTF
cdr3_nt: TGTGCCAGCAGGGGACAGGGAGCCCTCTCTGGGGCCAACGTCCTGACTTTC

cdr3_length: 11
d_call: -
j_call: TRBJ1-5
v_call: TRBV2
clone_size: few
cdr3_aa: CASSESQPQHF
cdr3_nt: TGTGCCAGCAGCGAGAGTCAGCCCCAGCATTTT

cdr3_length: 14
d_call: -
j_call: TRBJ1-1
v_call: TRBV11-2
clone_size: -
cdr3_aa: CASSFGGMNTEAFF
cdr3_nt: TGTGCCAGCAGCTTCGGGGGGATGAACACTGAAGCTTTCTTT

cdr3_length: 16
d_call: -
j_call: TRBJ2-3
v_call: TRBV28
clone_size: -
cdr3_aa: CASSSGSPLIGDTQYF
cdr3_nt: TGTGCCAGCAGTTCTGGCAGCCCATTAATCGGGGATACGCAGTATTTT

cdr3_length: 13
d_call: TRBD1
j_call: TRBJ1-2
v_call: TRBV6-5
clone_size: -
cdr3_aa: CASSPTGADGYTF
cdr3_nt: TGTGCCAGCAGTCCGACAGGGGCTGATGGCTACACCTTC

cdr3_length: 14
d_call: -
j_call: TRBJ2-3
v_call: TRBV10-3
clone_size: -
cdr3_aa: CAISDGGYTDTQYF
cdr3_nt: TGTGCCATCAGTGATGGCGGGTACACAGATACGCAGTATTTT

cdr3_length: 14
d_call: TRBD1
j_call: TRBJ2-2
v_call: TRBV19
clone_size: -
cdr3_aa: CASSTTGWPGELFF
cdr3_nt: TGTGCCAGTAGTACGACAGGGTGGCCCGGGGAGCTGTTTTTT

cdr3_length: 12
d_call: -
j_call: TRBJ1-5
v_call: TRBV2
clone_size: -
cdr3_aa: CASSAPEEPQHF
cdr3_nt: TGTGCCAGCAGTGCCCCAGAGGAGCCCCAGCATTTT

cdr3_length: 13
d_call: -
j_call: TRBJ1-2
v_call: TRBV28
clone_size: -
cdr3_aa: CASSPGPRDGYTF
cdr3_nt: TGTGCCAGCAGTCCCGGTCCTCGAGATGGCTACACCTTC

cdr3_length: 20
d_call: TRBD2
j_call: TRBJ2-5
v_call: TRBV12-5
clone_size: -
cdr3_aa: CASGLVTLQTSGRAQETQYF
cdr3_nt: TGTGCTAGTGGTTTGGTAACCCTTCAGACTAGCGGGAGGGCCCAAGAGACCCAGTACTTC

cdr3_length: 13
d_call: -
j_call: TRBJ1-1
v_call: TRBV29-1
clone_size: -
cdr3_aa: CSVVGRKNTEAFF
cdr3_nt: TGCAGCGTTGTTGGGCGAAAGAACACTGAAGCTTTCTTT

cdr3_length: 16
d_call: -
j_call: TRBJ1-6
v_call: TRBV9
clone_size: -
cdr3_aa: CASSPSPTGLNSPLHF
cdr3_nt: TGTGCCAGCAGCCCCTCACCTACAGGGTTGAATTCACCCCTCCACTTT

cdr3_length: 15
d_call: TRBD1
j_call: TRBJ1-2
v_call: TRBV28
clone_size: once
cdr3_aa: CASRRTGGLPYGYTF
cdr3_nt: TGTGCCAGCAGACGGACAGGGGGCCTCCCCTATGGCTACACCTTC

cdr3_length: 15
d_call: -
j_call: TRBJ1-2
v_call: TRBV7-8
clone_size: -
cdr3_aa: CASSLKLGEKYGYTF
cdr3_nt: TGTGCCAGCAGCTTAAAGCTTGGGGAGAAGTATGGCTACACCTTC

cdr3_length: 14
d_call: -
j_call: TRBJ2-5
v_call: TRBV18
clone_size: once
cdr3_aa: CASSPPSGQETQYF
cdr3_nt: TGTGCCAGCTCACCACCTAGCGGACAAGAGACCCAGTACTTC

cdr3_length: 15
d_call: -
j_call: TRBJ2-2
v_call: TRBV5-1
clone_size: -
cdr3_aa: CASSRMTGVPGELFF
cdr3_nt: TGCGCCAGCAGTCGAATGACGGGAGTCCCCGGGGAGCTGTTTTTT